This record concerns one TCR beta chain sequence. Free of recent acute infections or vaccinations, the donors were healthy HIV-negative adults. The sample is drawn from a study of shared clonotypes between healthy human individuals. As for the study in general: The study enrolled a couple of women and three men aged 18 to 49.

The quantity of DNA used in unsorted PBMC replicate PCRs was roughly 320 ng, corresponding to some 29,000 T cell genomes. In the source study's methods: Junction-only sequences produced by ImmunoSEQ had no quality scores, so filtering differed. Profiled with immunoSEQ multiplex PCR; TCRdb holds only in-frame clones, not every one. V and J calls and clone size are copied from that table; D and trimming were computed from the DNA. The sample yields about 450,000 clones, roughly 83% seen once. This CDR3 is 15 amino acids long. Between the trimmed V and J ends, which lost 1 base and 0 bases, there was a span of 7 bases. The germline gives CDR1 SGHVS, CDR2 FNYEAQ.

The specimen was PBMCs. J is TRBJ1-3 and V is TRBV7-6; perhaps TRBD1 as D (5 bases). This sequence was found in a woman aged 40-49 years in good health. Some clones in this sample may be carry-over from other donors' samples. The CDR3 DNA reads TGTGCCAGCAGCTTAGTCCAGGGCTCTGGAAACACCATATATTTT. Its protein is CASSLVQGSGNTIYF.